This paragraph reports one T cell receptor beta chain. Its target is unknown. V shed 7 bases and J shed 3 bases, with 16 bases lying between them. The CDR3 is 15 amino acids. Germline V gene data show CDR1 as LGHNT and CDR2 as FRNRAP. This record belongs to a study of vaccination effects on CD4 cells after COVID-19. Viral peptide pools were used in the ViraFEST assay to expand antigen-specific CD4+ T cells, and sequencing came afterward. At the end of about 10 days of culture, CD4+ T cells were isolated. No vaccinee had earlier SARS-CoV-2 infection, and nucleocapsid antibodies were negative. Generated by immunoSEQ multiplex PCR, the TCRdb table keeps only in-frame clones and is missing some. Of roughly 63,000 clones in the sample, under 90% are singletons; the top ten hold 12%.

The sample in question was CD4+ T cells from PBMCs cultured with SARS-CoV-2 spike peptides, obtained before COVID-19 vaccination. The sequence was obtained from a human donor who received a COVID-19 vaccine. The chain uses TRBV12-5 and TRBJ1-5, with a possible D match to TRBD1 (6 bases). As DNA, the CDR3 is TGTGCTAGTGCCTCGATCAGGGGCAACAATCAGCCCCAGCATTTT. This codes for CASASIRGNNQPQHF.